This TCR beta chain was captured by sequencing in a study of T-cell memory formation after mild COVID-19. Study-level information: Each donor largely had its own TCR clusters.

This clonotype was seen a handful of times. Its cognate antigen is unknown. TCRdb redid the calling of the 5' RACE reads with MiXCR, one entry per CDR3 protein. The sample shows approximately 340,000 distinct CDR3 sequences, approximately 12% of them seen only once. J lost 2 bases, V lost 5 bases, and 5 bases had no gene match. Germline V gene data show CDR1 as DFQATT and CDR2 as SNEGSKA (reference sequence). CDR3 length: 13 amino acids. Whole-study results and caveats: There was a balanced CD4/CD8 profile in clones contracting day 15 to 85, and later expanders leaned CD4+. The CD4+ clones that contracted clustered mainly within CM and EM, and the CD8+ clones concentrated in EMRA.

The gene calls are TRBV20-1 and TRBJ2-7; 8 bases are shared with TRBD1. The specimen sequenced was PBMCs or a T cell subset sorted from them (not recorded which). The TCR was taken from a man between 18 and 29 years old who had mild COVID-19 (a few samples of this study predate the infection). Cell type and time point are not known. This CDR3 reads CSAPDRVTYEQYF. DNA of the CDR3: TGCAGTGCTCCGGACAGGGTAACCTACGAGCAGTACTTC.